In its sample, the clone carrying this T cell receptor (beta chain) was seen a few times. This sample is part of a study of blood T cell repertoires in COVID-19. Only in-frame clones appear in the TCRdb table, and some are missing; sequencing was by immunoSEQ multiplex PCR. This table has 200,000 to 250,000 clones, about 80% appearing once. The germline V gene has CDR1 SGDLS and CDR2 YYNGEE. The ends lost 3 bases at V and 4 bases at J; junction bases unmatched: 24. The CDR3 loop spans 21 amino acids. This clonotype was obtained from a woman between 40 and 55 years old with acute COVID-19. Sequencing was performed on PBMCs or T cells enriched from blood (not recorded which). V gene TRBV9 combines with J gene TRBJ2-3; TRBD2 matches 9 bases. The CDR3 DNA follows: TGTGCCAGCAGCGATGGTTTCGAGGCGGGGGGGCCTACTCAGGTCCCAGATACGCAGTATTTT. It specifies CASSDGFEAGGPTQVPDTQYF.